This T cell receptor beta chain appears in the sequencing data of a study of T-cell memory formation after mild COVID-19. TCRdb itself ran the 5' RACE reads through MiXCR, one entry per CDR3 protein. Among roughly 280,000 distinct CDR3 sequences, roughly 8.2% were seen once, and the ten largest hold about 20%. Germline CDR1 SGHVS, CDR2 FNYEAQ. The germline V and J ends were trimmed by 1 base and 0 bases, with 10 bases remaining between them. The CDR3 spans 15 residues. Study-level points and caveats: The finding that pre-infection memory included some responding clones suggested that cross-reactive memory joined. Contracting CD4+ clones were located mainly in CM and EM, and CD8+ clones in EMRA. Unconfirmed was the SARS-CoV-2 specificity of second-wave clones that peaked on day 37.

A word on this clonotype: No antigen is known for it.

The sample taken for sequencing was PBMCs or a T cell subset sorted from them (not recorded which). This chain connects TRBV7-6 to TRBJ2-7; no definite D call. This TCR was recovered from a man younger than 30 who had mild COVID-19 (a few samples of this study predate the infection). Cell type and time point are not known. The CDR3 bases are TGTGCCAGCAGCTTAGTACTGGACGACTCCTACGAGCAGTACTTC. Amino acids: CASSLVLDDSYEQYF.